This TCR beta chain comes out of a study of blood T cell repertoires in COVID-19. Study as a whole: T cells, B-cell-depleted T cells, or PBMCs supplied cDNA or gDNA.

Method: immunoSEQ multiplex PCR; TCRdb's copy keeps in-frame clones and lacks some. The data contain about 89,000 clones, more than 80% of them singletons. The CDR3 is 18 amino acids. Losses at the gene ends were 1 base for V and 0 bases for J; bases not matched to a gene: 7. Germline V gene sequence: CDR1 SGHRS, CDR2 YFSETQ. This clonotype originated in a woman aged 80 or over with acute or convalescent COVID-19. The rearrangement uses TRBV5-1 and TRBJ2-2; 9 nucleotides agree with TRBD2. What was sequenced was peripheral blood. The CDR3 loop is CASSLLVSGGANTGELFF. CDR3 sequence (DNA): TGCGCCAGCAGCTTGTTAGTTAGCGGGGGAGCGAACACCGGGGAGCTGTTTTTT.